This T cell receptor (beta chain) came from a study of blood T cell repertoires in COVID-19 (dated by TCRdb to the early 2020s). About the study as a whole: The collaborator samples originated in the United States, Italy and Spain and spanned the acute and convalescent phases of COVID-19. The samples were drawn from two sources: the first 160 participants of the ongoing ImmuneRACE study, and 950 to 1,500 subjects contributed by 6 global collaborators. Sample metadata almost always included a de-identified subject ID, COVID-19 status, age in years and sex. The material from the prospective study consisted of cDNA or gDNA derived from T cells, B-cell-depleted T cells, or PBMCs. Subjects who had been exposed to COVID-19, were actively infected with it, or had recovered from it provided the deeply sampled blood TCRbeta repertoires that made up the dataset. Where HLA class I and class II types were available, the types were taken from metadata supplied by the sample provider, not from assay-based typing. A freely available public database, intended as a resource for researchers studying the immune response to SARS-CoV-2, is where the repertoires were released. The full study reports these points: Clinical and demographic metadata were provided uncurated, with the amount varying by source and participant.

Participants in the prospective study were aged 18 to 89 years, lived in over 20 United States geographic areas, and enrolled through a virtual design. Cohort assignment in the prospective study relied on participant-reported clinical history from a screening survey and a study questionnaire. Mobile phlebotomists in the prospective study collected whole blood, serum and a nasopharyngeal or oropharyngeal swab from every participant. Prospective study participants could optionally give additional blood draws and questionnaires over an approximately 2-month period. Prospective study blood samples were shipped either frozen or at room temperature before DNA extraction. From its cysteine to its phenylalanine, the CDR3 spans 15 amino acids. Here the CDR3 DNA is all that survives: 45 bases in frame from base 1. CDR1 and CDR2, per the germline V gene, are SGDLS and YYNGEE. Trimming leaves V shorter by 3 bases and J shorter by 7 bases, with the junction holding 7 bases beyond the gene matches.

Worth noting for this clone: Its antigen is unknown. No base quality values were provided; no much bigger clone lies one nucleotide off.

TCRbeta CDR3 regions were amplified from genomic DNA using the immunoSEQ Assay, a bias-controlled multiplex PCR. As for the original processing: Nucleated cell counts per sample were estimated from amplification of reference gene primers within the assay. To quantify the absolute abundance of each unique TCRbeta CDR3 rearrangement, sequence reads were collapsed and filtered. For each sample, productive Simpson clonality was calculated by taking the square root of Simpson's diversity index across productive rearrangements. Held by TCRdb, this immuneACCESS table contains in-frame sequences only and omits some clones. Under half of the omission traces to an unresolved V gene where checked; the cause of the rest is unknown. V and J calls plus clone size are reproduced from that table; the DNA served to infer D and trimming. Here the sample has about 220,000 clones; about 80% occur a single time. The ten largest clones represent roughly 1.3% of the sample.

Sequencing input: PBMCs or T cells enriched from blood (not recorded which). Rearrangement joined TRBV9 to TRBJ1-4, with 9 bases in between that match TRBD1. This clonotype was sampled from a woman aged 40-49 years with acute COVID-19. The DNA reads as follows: TGTGCCAGCAGCGAAAGACAGGGGGAGACTGAAAAACTGTTTTTT. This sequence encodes CASSERQGETEKLFF.